This entry features one T cell receptor (beta chain) sequence. The antigen is undetermined. The data were taken from a study of identical twins. Findings and limits, study-wide: Zero-insertion analyses might be partly confounded by invariant T cells like MAIT and iNKT. Twin pairs had excess sharing that was weaker in beta out-of-frame sequences.

Addition of a universal primer site occurred through template switching, and cDNA carried unique molecular identifiers. Each CDR3 protein is one row after TCRdb ran MiXCR on the 5' RACE reads. The table lists 690,000 or so distinct CDR3 sequences, approximately 9% of them singletons. The CDR3 covers 14 residues. Germline CDR1 is SGHRS and CDR2 is YFSETQ. V gave up 1 base and J gave up 3 bases, with 7 bases separating them. The same sample was also studied in work on yellow fever vaccine responses in identical twins.

The chain links TRBV5-1 to TRBJ1-4; possible D gene TRBD1, 6 bases. This receptor was taken from a woman under 30 in good health. Specimen: PBMCs. CDR3 sequence: CASSLTGPNEKLFF. The DNA for the CDR3 is TGCGCCAGCAGCTTGACAGGGCCTAATGAAAAACTGTTTTTT. Drawing the rest from reference TRBV5-1 and TRBJ1-4, the complete variable domain is KAGVTQTPRYLIKTRGQQVTLSCSPISGHRSVSWYQQTPGQGLQFLFEYFSETQRNKGNFPGRFSGRQFSNSRSEMNVSTLELGDSALYLCASSLTGPNEKLFFGSGTQLSVL.